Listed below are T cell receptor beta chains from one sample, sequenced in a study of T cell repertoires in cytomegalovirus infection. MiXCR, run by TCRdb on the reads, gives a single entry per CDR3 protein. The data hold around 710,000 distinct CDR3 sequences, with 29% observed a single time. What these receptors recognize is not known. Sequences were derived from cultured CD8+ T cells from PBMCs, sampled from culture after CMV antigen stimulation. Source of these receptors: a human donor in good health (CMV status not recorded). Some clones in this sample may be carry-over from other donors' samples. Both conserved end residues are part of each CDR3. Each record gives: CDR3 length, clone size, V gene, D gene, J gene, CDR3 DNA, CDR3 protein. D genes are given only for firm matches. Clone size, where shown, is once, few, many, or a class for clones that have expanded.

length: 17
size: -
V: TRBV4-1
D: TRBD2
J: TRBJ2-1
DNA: TGCGCCAGCAGCCAAGCCGGACTAGCGGGGGGGGTGGATGAGCAGTTCTTC
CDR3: CASSQAGLAGGVDEQFF

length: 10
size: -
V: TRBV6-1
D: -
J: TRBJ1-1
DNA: TGTGCCAGCAGTGGGAAAGAAGCTTTCTTT
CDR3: CASSGKEAFF

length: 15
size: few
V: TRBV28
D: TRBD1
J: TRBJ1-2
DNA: TGTGCCAGCAGTCCGCGAAGGACAGGGGGCTATGGCTACACCTTC
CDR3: CASSPRRTGGYGYTF

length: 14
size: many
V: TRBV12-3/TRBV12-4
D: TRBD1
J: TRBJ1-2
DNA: TGTGCCAGCAGTCGACGGGACAGTTACTATGGCTACACCTTC
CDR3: CASSRRDSYYGYTF

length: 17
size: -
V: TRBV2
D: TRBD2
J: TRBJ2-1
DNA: TGTGCCAGCAGCGAAAGGTGGTTGGCGGGGGAGGTAAATGAGCAGTTCTTC
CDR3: CASSERWLAGEVNEQFF

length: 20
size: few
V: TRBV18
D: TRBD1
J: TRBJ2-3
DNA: TGTGCCAGCTCACCACCGTGGGACAGGGTTTCAATTTATAGCACAGATACGCAGTATTTT
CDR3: CASSPPWDRVSIYSTDTQYF

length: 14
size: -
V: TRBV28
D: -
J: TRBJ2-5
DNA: TGTGCCAGCAGTTCAGAGGACAGCCAAGAGACCCAGTACTTC
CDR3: CASSSEDSQETQYF

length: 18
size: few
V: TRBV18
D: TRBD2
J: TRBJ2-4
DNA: TGTGCCAGCTCACCGCTAGCGGGGGGCTCTCTAGCCAAAAACATTCAGTACTTC
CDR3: CASSPLAGGSLAKNIQYF

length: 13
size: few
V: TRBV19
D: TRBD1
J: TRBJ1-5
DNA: TGTGCCAGTACCCTACAGGGGTATCAGCCCCAGCATTTT
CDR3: CASTLQGYQPQHF

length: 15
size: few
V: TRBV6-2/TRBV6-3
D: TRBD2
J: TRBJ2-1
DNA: TGTGCCAGCAGTCCAACCGCGGGGGGTCGAAATGAGCAGTTCTTC
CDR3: CASSPTAGGRNEQFF

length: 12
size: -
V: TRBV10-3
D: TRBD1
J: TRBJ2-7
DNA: TGTGCCATCAGTACAGGGGATTACGAGCAGTACTTC
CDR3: CAISTGDYEQYF

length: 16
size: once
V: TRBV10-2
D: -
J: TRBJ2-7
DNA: TGCGCCAGCAGTGCATTGCAGGGAGGGGGGGACTACGAGCAGTACTTC
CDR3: CASSALQGGGDYEQYF

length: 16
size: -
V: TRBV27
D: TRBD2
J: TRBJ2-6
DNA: TGTGCCAGCAGTCCGCGGGGGGGGGCTGGGGCCAACGTCCTGACTTTC
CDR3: CASSPRGGAGANVLTF

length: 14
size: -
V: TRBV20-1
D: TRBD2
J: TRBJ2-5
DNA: TGCAGTGCTAGAGAGGCGGGGGGGCGCGAGACCCAGTACTTC
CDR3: CSAREAGGRETQYF